This T cell receptor beta chain was recorded in a study of T cell responses to AZD1222 COVID-19 vaccine. General study findings and limits: Dominant CD4 TCR responses targeted spike regions 160-218 and 743-854. After two AZD1222 doses, spike-specific TCR breadth and depth rose versus day 0. Donors in the cohort were predominantly white British and more often female, and clonal diversity was possibly underestimated. Reports say nearly half of spike-specific TCRs go after unmutated variant regions.

This CDR3 has 15 amino acids. The V gene's germline CDR1 is SGHAT and CDR2 FQNNGV. J lost 6 bases, V lost 3 bases, and 9 bases had no gene match. The assay was immunoSEQ multiplex PCR, and TCRdb's table has in-frame clones only and misses some. The repertoire holds about 90,000 clones, with around 90% as singletons. To note about this clone: The antigen is undetermined.

The TCR sequence derives from an adult in good health. The rearrangement uses TRBV11-2 and TRBJ2-7; 9 positions match TRBD1. The input for sequencing was peripheral blood, taken on day 0 of MenACWY control vaccination. For the CDR3, the DNA is TGTGCCAGCAGCTTTACCGGGACAGGGCTACCCGAGCAGTACTTC. Translation gives CASSFTGTGLPEQYF.